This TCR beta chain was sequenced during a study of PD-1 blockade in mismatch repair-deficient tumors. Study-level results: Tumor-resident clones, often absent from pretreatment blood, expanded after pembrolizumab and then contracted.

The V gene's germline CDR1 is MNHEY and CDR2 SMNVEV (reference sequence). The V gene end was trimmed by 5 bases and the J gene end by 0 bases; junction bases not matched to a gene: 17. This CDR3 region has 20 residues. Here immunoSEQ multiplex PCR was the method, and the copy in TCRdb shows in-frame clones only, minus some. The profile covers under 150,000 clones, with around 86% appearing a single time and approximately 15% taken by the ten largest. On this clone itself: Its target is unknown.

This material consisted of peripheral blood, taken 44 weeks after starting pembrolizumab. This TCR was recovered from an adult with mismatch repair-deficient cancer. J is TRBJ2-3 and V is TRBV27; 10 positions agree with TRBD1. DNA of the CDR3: TGTGCCAGCAGTCTTCCTGAACCGGGACAGGGGCGTATGAGCACAGATACGCAGTATTTT. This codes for CASSLPEPGQGRMSTDTQYF.